This TCR beta chain was identified during a study of shared clonotypes between healthy human individuals. Sorted-subset replicate PCRs used approximately 200 ng of genomic DNA. This amount corresponded to about 30,000 T cell genomes. Sequenced by immunoSEQ multiplex PCR; TCRdb stores in-frame clones only, minus some. The sample has some 2.1 million clones; 85% to 95% are singletons. To note about this clone: In the same sample, other DNA sequences code for this CDR3.

Germline CDR1 reads KGHSH; CDR2 reads LQKENI. This CDR3 spans 12 amino acids. Trimming removed 5 bases from V and 5 bases from J, with 8 bases in between. Sequenced input: naive CD4+ T cells sorted from blood. As for subset: CD45RA+ positively selected. This clonotype was sampled from a young man in good health. The V call is TRBV18, the J call TRBJ2-3; D is unresolved. The CDR3 loop reads CASSSSEDTQYF. CDR3 nucleotides: TGTGCCAGCTCATCCTCTGAAGATACGCAGTATTTT.